This T cell receptor beta chain was retrieved from a study of cytomegalovirus exposure and HLA in healthy donors. While unrecorded immune exposures were likely, the donors were nominally healthy when sampled. Primers for the PCR totalled 60 Vbeta and 13 Jbeta. Some clones are missing from TCRdb's copy, which holds only in-frame ones; the method was immunoSEQ multiplex PCR. This sample lists about 200,000 clones; its ten largest clones have 0.74%. CDR3 length: 13 amino acids. Per the germline V gene, CDR1 is SNHLY and CDR2 is FYNNEI. V was cut by 10 bases and J by 4 bases, with 16 bases left in between.

This chain uses TRBV2 with TRBJ1-1, with D possibly matching TRBD1 (6 bases). The receptor comes from a boy aged 5 to 17 in good health and CMV-seronegative. What was sequenced was PBMCs. The CDR3 region is CANQRGGRTEAFF. The CDR3, as DNA: TGTGCCAACCAAAGGGGGGGACGCACTGAAGCTTTCTTT.